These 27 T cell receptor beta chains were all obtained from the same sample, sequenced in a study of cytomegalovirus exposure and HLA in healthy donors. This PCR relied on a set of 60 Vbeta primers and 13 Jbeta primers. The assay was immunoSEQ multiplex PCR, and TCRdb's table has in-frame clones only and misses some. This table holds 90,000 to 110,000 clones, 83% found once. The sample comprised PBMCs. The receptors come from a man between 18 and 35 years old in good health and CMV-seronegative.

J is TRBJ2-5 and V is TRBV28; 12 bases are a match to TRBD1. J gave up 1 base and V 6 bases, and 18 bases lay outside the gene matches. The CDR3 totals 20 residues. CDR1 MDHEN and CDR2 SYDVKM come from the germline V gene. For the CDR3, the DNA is TGTGCCAGCAGATCCGGGACAGGGGGCGTTTTAACCAGGATCCAAGAGACCCAGTACTTC. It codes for CASRSGTGGVLTRIQETQYF. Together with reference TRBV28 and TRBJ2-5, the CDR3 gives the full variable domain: DVKVTQSSRYLVKRTGEKVFLECVQDMDHENMFWYRQDPGLGLRLIYFSYDVKMKEKGDIPEGYSVSREKKERFSLILESASTNQTSMYLCASRSGTGGVLTRIQETQYFGPGTRLLVL.

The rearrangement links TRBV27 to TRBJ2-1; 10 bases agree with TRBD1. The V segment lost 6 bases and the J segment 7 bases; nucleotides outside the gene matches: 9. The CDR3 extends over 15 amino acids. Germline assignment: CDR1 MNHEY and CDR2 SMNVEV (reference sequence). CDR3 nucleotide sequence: TGTGCCAGCAGATTAGACAGGGGGCGACATAATGAGCAGTTCTTC. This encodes CASRLDRGRHNEQFF.

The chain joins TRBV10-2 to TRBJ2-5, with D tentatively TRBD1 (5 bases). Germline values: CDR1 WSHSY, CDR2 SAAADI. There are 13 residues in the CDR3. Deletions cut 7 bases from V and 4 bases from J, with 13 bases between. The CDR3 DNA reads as TGCGCCAGCAAAGGCAGGGCTGGAGAGACCCAGTACTTC. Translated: CASKGRAGETQYF.

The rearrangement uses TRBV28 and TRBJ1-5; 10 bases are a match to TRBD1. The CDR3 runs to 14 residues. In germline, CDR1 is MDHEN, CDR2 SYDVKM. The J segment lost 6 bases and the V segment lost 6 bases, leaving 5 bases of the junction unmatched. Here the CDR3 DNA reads TGTGCCAGCAGCCTGGGACAGGGGAGTCAGCCCCAGCATTTT. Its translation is CASSLGQGSQPQHF.

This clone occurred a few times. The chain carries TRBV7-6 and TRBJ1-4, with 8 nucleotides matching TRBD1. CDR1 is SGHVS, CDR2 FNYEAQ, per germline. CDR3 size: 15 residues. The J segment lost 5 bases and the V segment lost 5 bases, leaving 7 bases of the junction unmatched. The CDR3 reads CASSPAGGFNEKLFF. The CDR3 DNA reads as TGTGCCAGCAGCCCAGCAGGGGGCTTCAATGAAAAACTGTTTTTT.

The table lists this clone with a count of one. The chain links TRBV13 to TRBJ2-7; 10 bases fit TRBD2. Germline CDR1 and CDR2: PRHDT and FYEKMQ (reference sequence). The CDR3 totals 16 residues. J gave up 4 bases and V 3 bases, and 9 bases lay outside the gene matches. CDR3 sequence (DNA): TGTGCCAGCAGCTTCGGCCCGGGACTAGCGACGTACGAGCAGTACTTC. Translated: CASSFGPGLATYEQYF.

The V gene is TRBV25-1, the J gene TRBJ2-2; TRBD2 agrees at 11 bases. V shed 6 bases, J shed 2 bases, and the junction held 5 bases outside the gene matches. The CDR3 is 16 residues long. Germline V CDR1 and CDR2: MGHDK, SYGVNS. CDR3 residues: CASSWTSGSNTGELFF. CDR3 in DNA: TGTGCCAGCAGCTGGACTAGCGGGTCTAACACCGGGGAGCTGTTTTTT.

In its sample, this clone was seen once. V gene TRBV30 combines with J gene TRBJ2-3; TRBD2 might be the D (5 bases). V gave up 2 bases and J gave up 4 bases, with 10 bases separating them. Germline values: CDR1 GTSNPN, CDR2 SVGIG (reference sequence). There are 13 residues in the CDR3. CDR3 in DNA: TGTGCCTGGAGTCCAGGACTGGCAGATACGCAGTATTTT. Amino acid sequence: CAWSPGLADTQYF.

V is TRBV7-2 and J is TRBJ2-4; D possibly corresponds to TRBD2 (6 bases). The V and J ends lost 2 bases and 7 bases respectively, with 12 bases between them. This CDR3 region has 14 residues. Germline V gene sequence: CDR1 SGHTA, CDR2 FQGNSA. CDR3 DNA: TGTGCCAGCAGCTTAAAGCCGGGACTCAACATTCAGTACTTC. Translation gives CASSLKPGLNIQYF.

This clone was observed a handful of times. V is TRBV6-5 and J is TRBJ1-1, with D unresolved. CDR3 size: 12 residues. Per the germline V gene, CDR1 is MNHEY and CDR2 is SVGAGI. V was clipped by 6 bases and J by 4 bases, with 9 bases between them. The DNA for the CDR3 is TGTGCCAGCAGCCCCGGAGGCACTGAAGCTTTCTTT. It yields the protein CASSPGGTEAFF.

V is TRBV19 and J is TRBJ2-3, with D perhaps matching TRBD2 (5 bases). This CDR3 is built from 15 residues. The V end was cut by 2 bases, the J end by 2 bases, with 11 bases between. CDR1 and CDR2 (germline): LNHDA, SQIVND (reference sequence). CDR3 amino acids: CASSIFGEFTDTQYF. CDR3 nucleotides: TGTGCCAGTAGTATATTCGGGGAATTCACAGATACGCAGTATTTT.

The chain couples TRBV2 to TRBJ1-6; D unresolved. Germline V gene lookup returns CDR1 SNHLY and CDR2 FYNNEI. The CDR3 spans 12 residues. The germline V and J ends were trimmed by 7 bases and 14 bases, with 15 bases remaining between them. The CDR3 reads CASKRESNSLHF. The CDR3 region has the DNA TGTGCCAGCAAACGGGAGAGTAATTCCCTCCACTTT.

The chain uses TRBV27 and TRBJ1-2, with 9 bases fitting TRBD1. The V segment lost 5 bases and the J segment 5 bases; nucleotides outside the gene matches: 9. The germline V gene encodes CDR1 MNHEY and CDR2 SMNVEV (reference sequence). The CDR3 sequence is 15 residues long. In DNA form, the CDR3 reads TGTGCCAGCAGTCCCCGAGGGACAGGGAAGTATGGCTACACCTTC. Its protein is CASSPRGTGKYGYTF.

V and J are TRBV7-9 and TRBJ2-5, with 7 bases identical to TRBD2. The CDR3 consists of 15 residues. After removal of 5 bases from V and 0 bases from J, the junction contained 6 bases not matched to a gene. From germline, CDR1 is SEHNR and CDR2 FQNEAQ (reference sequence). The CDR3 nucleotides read TGTGCCAGCAGCCCCCCCGGGACTAACCAAGAGACCCAGTACTTC. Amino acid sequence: CASSPPGTNQETQYF.

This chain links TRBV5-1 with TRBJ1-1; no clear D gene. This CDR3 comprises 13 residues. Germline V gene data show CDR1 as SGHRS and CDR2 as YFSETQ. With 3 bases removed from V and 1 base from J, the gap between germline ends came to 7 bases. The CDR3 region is CASSSLGNTEAFF. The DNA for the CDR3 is TGCGCCAGCAGCTCCCTCGGGAACACTGAAGCTTTCTTT.

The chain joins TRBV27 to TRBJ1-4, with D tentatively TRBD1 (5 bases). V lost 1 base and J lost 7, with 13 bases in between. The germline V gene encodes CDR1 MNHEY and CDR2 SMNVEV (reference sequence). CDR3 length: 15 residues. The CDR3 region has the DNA TGTGCCAGCAGTTTATGGGCAGGCGGGGGTGAAAAACTGTTTTTT. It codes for CASSLWAGGGEKLFF.

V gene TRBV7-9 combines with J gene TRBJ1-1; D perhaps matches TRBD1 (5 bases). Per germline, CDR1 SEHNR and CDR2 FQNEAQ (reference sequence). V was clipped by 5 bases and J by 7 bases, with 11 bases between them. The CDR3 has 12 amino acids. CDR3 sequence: CASSERDSEAFF. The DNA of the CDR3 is TGTGCCAGCAGCGAACGAGACAGTGAAGCTTTCTTT.

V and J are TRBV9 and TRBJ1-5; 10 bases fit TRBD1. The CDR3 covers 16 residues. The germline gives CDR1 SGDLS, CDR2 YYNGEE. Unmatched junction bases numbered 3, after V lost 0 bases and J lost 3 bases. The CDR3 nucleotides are TGTGCCAGCAGCGTAGGGACAGGGGGAATCAATCAGCCCCAGCATTTT. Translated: CASSVGTGGINQPQHF.

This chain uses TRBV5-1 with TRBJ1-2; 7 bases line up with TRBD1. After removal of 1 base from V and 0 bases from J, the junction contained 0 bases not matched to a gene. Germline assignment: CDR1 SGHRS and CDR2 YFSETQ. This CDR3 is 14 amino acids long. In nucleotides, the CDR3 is TGCGCCAGCAGCTTGCAGGGGGCTAACTATGGCTACACCTTC. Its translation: CASSLQGANYGYTF.

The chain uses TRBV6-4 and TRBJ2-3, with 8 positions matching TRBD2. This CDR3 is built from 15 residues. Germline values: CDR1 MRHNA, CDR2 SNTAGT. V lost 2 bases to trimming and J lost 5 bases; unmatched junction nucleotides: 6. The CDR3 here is CASSDGAGEVDTQYF. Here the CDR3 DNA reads TGTGCCAGCAGTGACGGAGCGGGAGAAGTAGATACGCAGTATTTT.

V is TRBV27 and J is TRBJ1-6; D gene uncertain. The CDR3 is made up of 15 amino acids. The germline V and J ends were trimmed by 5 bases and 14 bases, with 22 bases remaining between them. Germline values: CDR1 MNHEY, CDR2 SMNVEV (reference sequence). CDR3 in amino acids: CASSPLGGLKSTLHF. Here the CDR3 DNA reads TGTGCCAGCAGTCCCCTCGGAGGACTTAAATCCACCCTCCACTTT.

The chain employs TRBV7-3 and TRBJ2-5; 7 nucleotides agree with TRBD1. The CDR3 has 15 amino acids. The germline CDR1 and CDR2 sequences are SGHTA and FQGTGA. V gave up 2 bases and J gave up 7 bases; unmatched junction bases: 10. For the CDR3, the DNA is TGTGCCAGCAGCTTATTCCCCGGGACAGAGGGGACCCAGTACTTC. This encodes CASSLFPGTEGTQYF.

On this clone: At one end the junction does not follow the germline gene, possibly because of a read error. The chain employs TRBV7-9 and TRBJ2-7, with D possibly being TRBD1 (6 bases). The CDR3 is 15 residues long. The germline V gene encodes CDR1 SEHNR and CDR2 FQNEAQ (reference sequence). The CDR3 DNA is TGTTCCAGCAGCTTAACCCGGGACAAGCCCTACGAGCAGTACTTC. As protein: CSSSLTRDKPYEQYF.

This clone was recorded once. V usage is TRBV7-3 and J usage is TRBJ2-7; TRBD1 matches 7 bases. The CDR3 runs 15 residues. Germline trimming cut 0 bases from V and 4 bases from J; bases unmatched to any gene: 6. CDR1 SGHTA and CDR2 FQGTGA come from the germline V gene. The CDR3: CASSLTSDRDYEQYF. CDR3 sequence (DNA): TGTGCCAGCAGCTTAACTAGCGACAGGGATTACGAGCAGTACTTC.

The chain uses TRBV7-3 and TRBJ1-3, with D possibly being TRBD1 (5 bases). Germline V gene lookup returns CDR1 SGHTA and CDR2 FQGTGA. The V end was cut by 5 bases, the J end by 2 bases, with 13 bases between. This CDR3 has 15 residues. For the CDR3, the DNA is TGTGCCAGCAGCCCTGGAGGGGCCACTGGAAACACCATATATTTT. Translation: CASSPGGATGNTIYF.

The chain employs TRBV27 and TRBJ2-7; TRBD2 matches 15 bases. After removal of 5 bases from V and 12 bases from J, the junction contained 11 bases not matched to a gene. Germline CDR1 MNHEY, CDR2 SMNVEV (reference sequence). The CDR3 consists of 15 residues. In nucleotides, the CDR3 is TGTGCCAGCAGTCAGGGGACTAGCGGGAGGATGGCAAGGTACTTC. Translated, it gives CASSQGTSGRMARYF.

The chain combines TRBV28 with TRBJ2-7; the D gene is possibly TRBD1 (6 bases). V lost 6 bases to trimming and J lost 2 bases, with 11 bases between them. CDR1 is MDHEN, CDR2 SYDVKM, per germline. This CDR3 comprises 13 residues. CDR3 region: CASRQDSPYEQYF. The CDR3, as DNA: TGTGCCAGCAGACAGGACAGCCCCTACGAGCAGTACTTC.